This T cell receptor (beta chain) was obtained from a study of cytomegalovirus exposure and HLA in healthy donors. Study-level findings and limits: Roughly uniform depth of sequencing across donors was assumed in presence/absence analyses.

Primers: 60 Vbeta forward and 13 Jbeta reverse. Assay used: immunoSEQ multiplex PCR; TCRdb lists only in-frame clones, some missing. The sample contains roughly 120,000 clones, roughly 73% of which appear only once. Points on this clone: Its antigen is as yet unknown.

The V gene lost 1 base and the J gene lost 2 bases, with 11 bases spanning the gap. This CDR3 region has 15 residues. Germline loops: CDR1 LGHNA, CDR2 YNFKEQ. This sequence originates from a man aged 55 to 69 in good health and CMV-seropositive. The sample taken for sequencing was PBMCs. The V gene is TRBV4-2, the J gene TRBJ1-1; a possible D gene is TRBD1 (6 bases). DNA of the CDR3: TGTGCCAGCAGCCAAGGGCCAGGGGAAAACACTGAAGCTTTCTTT. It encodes CASSQGPGENTEAFF.